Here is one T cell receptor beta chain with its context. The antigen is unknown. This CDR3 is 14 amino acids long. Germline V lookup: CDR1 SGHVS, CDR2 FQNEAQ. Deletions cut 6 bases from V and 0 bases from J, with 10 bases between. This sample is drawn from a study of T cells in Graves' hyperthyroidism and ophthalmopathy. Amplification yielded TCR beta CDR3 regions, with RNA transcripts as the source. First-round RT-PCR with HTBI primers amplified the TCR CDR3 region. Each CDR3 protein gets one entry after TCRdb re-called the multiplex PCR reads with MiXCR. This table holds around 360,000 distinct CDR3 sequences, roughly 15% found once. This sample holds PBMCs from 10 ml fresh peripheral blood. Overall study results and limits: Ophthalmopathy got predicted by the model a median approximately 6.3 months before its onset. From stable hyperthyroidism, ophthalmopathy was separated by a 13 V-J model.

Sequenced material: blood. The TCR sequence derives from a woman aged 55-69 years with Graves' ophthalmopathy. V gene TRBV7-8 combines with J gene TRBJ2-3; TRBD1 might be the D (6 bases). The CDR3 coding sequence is TGTGCCAGCAGAGTTGGACAGAGCACAGATACGCAGTATTTT. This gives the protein CASRVGQSTDTQYF.